A single sample is the source of the 9 T cell receptor beta chains below, sequenced in a study of prognosis after radiotherapy for stage I lung cancer. Two rounds of multiplex PCR amplified TCR beta CDR3 from genomic DNA. The first round of PCR was done with primers that matched each TRBV and TRBJ gene. From the multiplex PCR reads, TCRdb called clonotypes with MiXCR, one entry per CDR3 protein. The sample lists some 27,000 distinct CDR3 sequences, around a third occurring once. Here the sequenced sample was PBMCs, taken before or after stereotactic body radiation therapy (not recorded which). All receptors come from a donor aged 50 or older with non-small cell lung cancer.

About this clonotype: The junction shows a germline mismatch at one end, possibly a read error. This chain links TRBV7-9 with TRBJ2-6; D is tentatively TRBD1 or TRBD2 (5 bases each). The length of the CDR3 is 19 residues. Germline loops: CDR1 SEHNR, CDR2 FQNEAQ (reference sequence). CDR3 DNA sequence: TGTGTCAGCAGCTCGAACCGGGGCAGCCTACTCTCTGGGGCCAACGTCCTGACTTTC. Its protein product is CVSSSNRGSLLSGANVLTF. The complete variable domain, with remaining parts taken from reference TRBV7-9 and TRBJ2-6, reads DTGVSQNPRHKITKRGQNVTFRCDPISEHNRLYWYRQTLGQGPEFLTYFQNEAQLEKSRLLSDRFSAERPKGSFSTLEIQRTEQGDSAMYLCVSSSNRGSLLSGANVLTFGAGSRLTVL.

Turning to this clonotype: This could be a read error, since a much larger clone is one nucleotide away. This chain links TRBV6-1 with TRBJ2-3, with D perhaps TRBD1 (6 bases). Per germline, CDR1 MNHNS and CDR2 SASEGT. This CDR3 is 12 amino acids long. The CDR3 region has the DNA TGTGCCAGCACCAGGGGCGGAGATACGCGGTATTTT. It is translated as CASTRGGDTRYF.

This clonotype was detected many times. The V gene is TRBV4-1, the J gene TRBJ2-6; TRBD2 aligns across 11 bases. CDR1 is MGHRA and CDR2 is YSYEKL in the germline V gene. V shed 5 bases, J shed 0 bases, and the junction held 9 bases outside the gene matches. CDR3 length: 19 residues. CDR3: CASSSMGLADISGANVLTF. CDR3 in DNA: TGCGCCAGCAGCTCTATGGGACTAGCGGACATCTCTGGGGCCAACGTCCTGACTTTC.

This clonotype occurred many times. This chain links TRBV7-9 with TRBJ2-6, with a possible D match to TRBD1 (5 bases). Trimming shortened V by 1 base and J by 0 bases, and 13 bases separated the two germline ends. Germline-derived CDR1 and CDR2 are SEHNR and FQNEAQ (reference sequence). The CDR3 is 18 residues long. The CDR3 nucleotides read TGTGCCAGCAGCTTAGGTCAGGGTTCCTTCTCTGGGGCCAACGTCCTGACTTTC. It yields the protein CASSLGQGSFSGANVLTF. The full variable domain, its missing parts supplied by reference TRBV7-9 and TRBJ2-6, is DTGVSQNPRHKITKRGQNVTFRCDPISEHNRLYWYRQTLGQGPEFLTYFQNEAQLEKSRLLSDRFSAERPKGSFSTLEIQRTEQGDSAMYLCASSLGQGSFSGANVLTFGAGSRLTVL.

Turning to this clonotype: A read error likely explains this, since a far larger clone differs by one base. The CDR3 coding sequence is TGTGCCAGCGGCTGGGGCAATCATCCCCAGCATTTT. Protein sequence: CASGWGNHPQHF. V gene TRBV6-4 combines with J gene TRBJ1-5, with a possible D match to TRBD1 (5 bases). The germline gives CDR1 MRHNA, CDR2 SNTAGT. This CDR3 is built from 12 residues.

In its sample, this clonotype was seen many times. The J gene is TRBJ2-5, the V gene TRBV12-3 or TRBV12-4, with TRBD1 matching 8 bases. The CDR3 runs 14 residues. Trimming removed 6 bases from V and 5 bases from J; junction bases left unmatched: 8. The CDR3 DNA is TGTGCCAGCAGCTCGACAGGGGCCGAGGAGACCCAGTACTTC. Translated, it gives CASSSTGAEETQYF.

There are many counts of this clonotype. This chain joins TRBV28 and TRBJ2-7, with D tentatively TRBD2 (6 bases). CDR1 is MDHEN and CDR2 is SYDVKM in the germline V gene. This CDR3 contains 14 residues. The V end was cut by 3 bases, the J end by 0 bases, with 9 bases between. CDR3 DNA: TGTGCCAGCAGTTTCGGGAGCTACTCCTACGAGCAGTACTTC. As protein: CASSFGSYSYEQYF. The full variable domain, in which reference TRBV28 and TRBJ2-7 provide the parts outside the CDR3, is DVKVTQSSRYLVKRTGEKVFLECVQDMDHENMFWYRQDPGLGLRLIYFSYDVKMKEKGDIPEGYSVSREKKERFSLILESASTNQTSMYLCASSFGSYSYEQYFGPGTRLTVT.

This clonotype has a count of ten or more. The chain employs TRBV5-6 and TRBJ1-1, with D hard to call. Trimming took 0 bases from V and 3 from J, leaving 6 bases between them. The CDR3 runs 13 residues. Germline V gene data show CDR1 as SGHDT and CDR2 as YYEEEE. CDR3 coding DNA: TGTGCCAGCAGCTTGGTCCTGGACACTGAAGCTTTCTTT. This gives the protein CASSLVLDTEAFF.

As to this clonotype: The likely explanation is a read error, given a far larger clone one base away. J is TRBJ1-2 and V is TRBV6-1; unclear D gene. The CDR3 is 17 amino acids. The germline V gene has CDR1 MNHNS and CDR2 SASEGT. V dropped 5 bases and J dropped 3 bases, with 22 bases sitting between them. The CDR3 loop is CASSYPTRGVSDYGYTF. For the CDR3, the DNA is TGTGCCAGCAGTTACCCCACCCGGGGAGTATCAGACTATGGCTACACCTTC.